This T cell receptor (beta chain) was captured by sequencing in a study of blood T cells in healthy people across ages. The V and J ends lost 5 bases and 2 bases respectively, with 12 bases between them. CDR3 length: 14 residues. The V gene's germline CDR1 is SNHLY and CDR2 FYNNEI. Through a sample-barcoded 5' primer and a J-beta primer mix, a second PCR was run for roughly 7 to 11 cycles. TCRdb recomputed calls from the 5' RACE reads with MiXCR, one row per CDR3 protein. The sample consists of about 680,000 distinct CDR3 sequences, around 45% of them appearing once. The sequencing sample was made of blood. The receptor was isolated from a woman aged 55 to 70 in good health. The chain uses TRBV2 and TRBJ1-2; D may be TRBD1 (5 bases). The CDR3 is CASSRDLANYGYTF. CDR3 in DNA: TGTGCCAGCAGTCGGGACCTGGCGAACTATGGCTACACCTTC.